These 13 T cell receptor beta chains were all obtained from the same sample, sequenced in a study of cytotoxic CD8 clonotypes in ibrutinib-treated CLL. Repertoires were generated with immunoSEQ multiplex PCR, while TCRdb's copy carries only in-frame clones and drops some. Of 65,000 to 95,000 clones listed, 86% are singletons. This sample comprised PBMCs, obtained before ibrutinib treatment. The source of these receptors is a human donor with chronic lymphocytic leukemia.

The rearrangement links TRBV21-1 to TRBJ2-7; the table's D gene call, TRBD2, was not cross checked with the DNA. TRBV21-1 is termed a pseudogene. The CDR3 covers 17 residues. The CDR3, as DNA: TGTGCCAGCACCAAACTAGCGGGAGGAAGGGGCTCCTACGAGCAGTACTTC. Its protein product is CASTKLAGGRGSYEQYF.

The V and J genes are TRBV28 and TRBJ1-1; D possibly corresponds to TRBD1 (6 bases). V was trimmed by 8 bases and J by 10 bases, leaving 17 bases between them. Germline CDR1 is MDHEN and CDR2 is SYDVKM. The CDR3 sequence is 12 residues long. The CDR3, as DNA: TGTGCCAGCCCCCAGGGGCGTTTAGCAGCTTTCTTT. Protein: CASPQGRLAAFF.

The CDR3 here is CSVEDVGQPQHF. DNA for the CDR3: TGCAGCGTTGAAGACGTGGGACAGCCCCAGCATTTT. The chain combines TRBV29-1 with TRBJ1-5; D gene ambiguous. Trimming shortened V by 0 bases and J by 7 bases, and 7 bases separated the two germline ends. CDR3 length equals 12 residues. Germline V gene data show CDR1 as SQVTM and CDR2 as ANQGSEA.

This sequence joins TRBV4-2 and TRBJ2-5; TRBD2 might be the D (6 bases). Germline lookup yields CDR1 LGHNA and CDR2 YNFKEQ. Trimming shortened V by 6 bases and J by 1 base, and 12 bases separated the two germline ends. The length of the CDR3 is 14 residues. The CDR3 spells CASSDGGVQETQYF. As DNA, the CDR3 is TGTGCCAGCAGTGATGGCGGGGTCCAAGAGACCCAGTACTTC.

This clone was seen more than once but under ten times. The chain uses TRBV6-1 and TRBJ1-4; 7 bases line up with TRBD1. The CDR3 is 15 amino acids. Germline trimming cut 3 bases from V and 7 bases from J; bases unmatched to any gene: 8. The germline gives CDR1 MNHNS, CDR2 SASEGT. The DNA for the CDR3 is TGTGCCAGCAGTGAGTCCCAGGGGGGAGGTGAAAAACTGTTTTTT. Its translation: CASSESQGGGEKLFF.

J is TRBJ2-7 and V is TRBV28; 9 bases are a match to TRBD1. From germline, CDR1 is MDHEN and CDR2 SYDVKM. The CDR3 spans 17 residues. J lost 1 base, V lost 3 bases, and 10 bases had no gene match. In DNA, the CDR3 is TGTGCCAGCAGTTTTAGCAGGTGGGACAGGGTGTCCTACGAGCAGTACTTC. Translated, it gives CASSFSRWDRVSYEQYF.

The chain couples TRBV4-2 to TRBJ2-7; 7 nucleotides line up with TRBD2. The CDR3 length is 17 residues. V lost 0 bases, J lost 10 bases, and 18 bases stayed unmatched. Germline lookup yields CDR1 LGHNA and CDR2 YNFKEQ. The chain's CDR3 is CASSQDLWEGVEVEQYF. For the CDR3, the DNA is TGTGCCAGCAGCCAAGATTTGTGGGAGGGCGTTGAGGTGGAACAGTACTTC.

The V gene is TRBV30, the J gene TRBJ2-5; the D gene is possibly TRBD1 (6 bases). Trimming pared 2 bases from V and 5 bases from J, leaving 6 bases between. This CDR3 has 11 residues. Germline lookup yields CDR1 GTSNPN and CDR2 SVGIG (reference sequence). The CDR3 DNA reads TGTGCCTGGAGTACAGGGGAGACCCAGTACTTC. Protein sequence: CAWSTGETQYF.

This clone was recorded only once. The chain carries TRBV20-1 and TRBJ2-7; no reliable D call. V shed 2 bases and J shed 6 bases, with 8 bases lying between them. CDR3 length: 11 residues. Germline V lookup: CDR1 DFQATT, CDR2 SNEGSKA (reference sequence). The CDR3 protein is CSARQEPEQYF. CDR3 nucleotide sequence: TGCAGTGCTAGACAGGAACCCGAGCAGTACTTC.

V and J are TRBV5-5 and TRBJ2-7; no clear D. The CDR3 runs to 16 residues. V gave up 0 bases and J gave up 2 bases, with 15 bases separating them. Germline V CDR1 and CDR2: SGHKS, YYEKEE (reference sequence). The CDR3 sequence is CASSLGLDPTAYEQYF. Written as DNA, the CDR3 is TGTGCCAGCAGCTTGGGCTTGGACCCCACGGCCTACGAGCAGTACTTC.

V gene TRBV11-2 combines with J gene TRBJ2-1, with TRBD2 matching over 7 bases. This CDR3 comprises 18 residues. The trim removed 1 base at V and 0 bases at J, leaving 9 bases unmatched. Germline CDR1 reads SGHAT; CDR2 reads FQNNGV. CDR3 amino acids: CASSLGTGGVSSYNEQFF. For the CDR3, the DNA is TGTGCCAGCAGCTTAGGTACGGGAGGCGTCAGCTCCTACAATGAGCAGTTCTTC.

The CDR3 bases are TGTGCCAGTAGCTATACTTGGGACGGAGAAAATGAAAAACTGTTTTTT. Translating it yields CASSYTWDGENEKLFF. The chain couples TRBV19 to TRBJ1-4, with a weak D call TRBD1 (5 bases). This CDR3 contains 16 residues. The ends were cut back, 6 bases at V and 5 bases at J, with 19 bases in the middle. CDR1 and CDR2 (germline): LNHDA, SQIVND (reference sequence).

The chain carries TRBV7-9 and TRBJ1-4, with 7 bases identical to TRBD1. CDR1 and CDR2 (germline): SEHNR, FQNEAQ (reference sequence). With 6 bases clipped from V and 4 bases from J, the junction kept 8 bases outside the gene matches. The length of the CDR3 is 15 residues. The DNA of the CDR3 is TGTGCCAGCAGACACACGACAGGGCTTAATGAAAAACTGTTTTTT. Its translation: CASRHTTGLNEKLFF.